These 3 T cell receptor beta chains were all obtained from the same sample, sequenced in a study of monozygotic twins with inflammatory bowel disease. TCRdb reprocessed the 5' RACE reads and reports one entry per CDR3 protein, with no DNA. The sample table includes around 230,000 distinct CDR3 sequences. The sequenced sample consisted of blood. These receptors were collected from a human donor with ulcerative colitis or Crohn's disease, or a healthy co-twin of an affected twin (not recorded which).

V is TRBV4-1 and J is TRBJ1-1; the TCRdb call, TRBD1, lacks DNA for checking. CDR1 and CDR2 (germline): MGHRA, YSYEKL. The CDR3 runs to 16 residues. CDR3 region: CASSQVLRKGNPEAFF.

The chain uses TRBV20-1 and TRBJ1-1; TCRdb lists TRBD1, though no DNA is available to test this call. The CDR3 contains 16 residues. Germline V gives CDR1 DFQATT, CDR2 SNEGSKA (reference sequence). CDR3 sequence reads: CSARWGPQRPNTEAFF.

The J gene is TRBJ2-1, the V gene TRBV20-1. The CDR3 consists of 11 residues. In germline, CDR1 is DFQATT, CDR2 SNEGSKA (reference sequence). The CDR3 sequence: CSAIDEVEQFF.